This T cell receptor beta chain comes out of a study of shared clonotypes between healthy human individuals. CD4+ cells yielded CD45RA+ naive and CD45RA-negative memory subsets. Deletions cut 7 bases from V and 5 bases from J, with 20 bases between. The CDR3 contains 15 residues. Germline V gene sequence: CDR1 SNHLY, CDR2 FYNNEI. Study results and limitations: Clonotypes not shared had lower generation probabilities than those common to all four donors.

Replicate PCRs from sorted subsets contained about 0.2 ug DNA, which is 29,000 or so T cell genomes. Libraries were prepared by immunoSEQ multiplex PCR; TCRdb keeps only in-frame clonotypes and omits some of them. The table shows 600,000 to 750,000 clones, with roughly 72% occurring only once. On this clone itself: Its antigen is unknown.

This receptor was taken from a woman under 40 in good health. What was sequenced was memory CD4+ T cells sorted from blood. Subset in this sample: CD45RA-negative fraction. The chain has TRBV2 and TRBJ1-1; perhaps TRBD1 as D (6 bases). The CDR3: CASTPMGASQTEAFF. DNA of the CDR3: TGTGCCAGCACCCCTATGGGGGCTTCGCAAACTGAAGCTTTCTTT.